This T cell receptor (beta chain) derives from a study of shared clonotypes between healthy human individuals. For the study at large: With ages of 18 to 49, the donors were two women and three men.

Sequencing was performed with immunoSEQ multiplex PCR; in TCRdb, only in-frame clones are kept and a portion is missing. The sample has around 1 million clones, 60% to 85% seen once. The CDR3 spans 11 residues. CDR1 MNHNY and CDR2 SVGAGI come from the germline V gene (reference sequence). V was trimmed by 10 bases and J by 7 bases, leaving 13 bases between them. The clonotype was recovered from a young man in good health. The rearrangement links TRBV6-6 to TRBJ1-1; no clear D gene. The sample taken for sequencing was memory CD4+ T cells sorted from blood. Subset defined: CD45RA-negative fraction. This CDR3 is CATQRTIEAFF. As DNA, the CDR3 is TGTGCCACCCAGAGAACCATTGAAGCTTTCTTT.